This entry lists 5 T cell receptor beta chains sequenced from one sample in a study of radiation and T cells in renal cell carcinoma (dated by TCRdb to between 2020 and 2021). In light of the paper, this sample's time point label describes: baseline pretreatment blood. This sample's treatment or condition label indicates: 15 Gy SBRT to primary tumor, nephrectomy 4 weeks later. Libraries were built with the immunoSEQ multiplex PCR assay. The table was pulled from immuneACCESS by TCRdb, which kept in-frame rearrangements only. Such tables lose some clones; where checked, under half of the loss comes from unresolved V genes, and the rest has no known cause. In this sample the table shows over 120,000 clones, roughly 88% of which occur a single time. The top ten constitute about 12% of the sample. The material was blood, obtained from a patient whose treatment included radiotherapy and nephrectomy. The origin of the receptors is a woman aged 45-59 years with renal cell carcinoma.

V usage is TRBV6-5 and J usage is TRBJ2-7; D is ambiguous. This CDR3 spans 13 amino acids. The V end was cut by 6 bases, the J end by 0 bases, with 9 bases between. Germline V gene sequence: CDR1 MNHEY, CDR2 SVGAGI. The CDR3 protein is CASRAAYSYEQYF. DNA for the CDR3: TGTGCCAGCAGGGCGGCCTACTCCTACGAGCAGTACTTC.

The chain has TRBV10-3 and TRBJ1-2, with D possibly matching TRBD1 (6 bases). The germline CDR1 and CDR2 sequences are ENHRY and SYGVKD. V lost 3 bases, J lost 0 bases, and 14 bases lay in between. CDR3 length equals 16 residues. The CDR3 sequence is CAISDPGQPTNYGYTF. In DNA, the CDR3 is TGTGCCATCAGTGATCCCGGACAGCCGACTAACTATGGCTACACCTTC.

V is TRBV7-2 and J is TRBJ2-7; 9 bases map to TRBD2. Germline V gives CDR1 SGHTA, CDR2 FQGNSA. The CDR3 is made up of 12 amino acids. V was clipped by 5 bases and J by 5 bases; unmatched bases: 1. The CDR3 sequence is CASSPSGDEQYF. CDR3 in DNA: TGTGCCAGCAGCCCTAGCGGGGACGAGCAGTACTTC.

This rearrangement joins TRBV4-1 to TRBJ2-1; 7 nucleotides line up with TRBD1. CDR3 size: 15 residues. Germline V CDR1 and CDR2: MGHRA, YSYEKL. Unmatched junction bases numbered 10, after V lost 5 bases and J lost 6 bases. The CDR3 loop is CASSAWAGGSNEQFF. CDR3 coding DNA: TGCGCCAGCAGCGCCTGGGCAGGGGGTTCCAATGAGCAGTTCTTC.

This chain joins TRBV25-1 and TRBJ2-7; weak D call: TRBD1 (5 bases). The CDR3 runs to 11 residues. V lost 6 bases and J 3 bases, leaving 6 bases between the germline ends. Germline V gene lookup returns CDR1 MGHDK and CDR2 SYGVNS. The CDR3 here is CASRGLYEQYF. The CDR3 region has the DNA TGTGCCAGCAGGGGGCTCTACGAGCAGTACTTC.